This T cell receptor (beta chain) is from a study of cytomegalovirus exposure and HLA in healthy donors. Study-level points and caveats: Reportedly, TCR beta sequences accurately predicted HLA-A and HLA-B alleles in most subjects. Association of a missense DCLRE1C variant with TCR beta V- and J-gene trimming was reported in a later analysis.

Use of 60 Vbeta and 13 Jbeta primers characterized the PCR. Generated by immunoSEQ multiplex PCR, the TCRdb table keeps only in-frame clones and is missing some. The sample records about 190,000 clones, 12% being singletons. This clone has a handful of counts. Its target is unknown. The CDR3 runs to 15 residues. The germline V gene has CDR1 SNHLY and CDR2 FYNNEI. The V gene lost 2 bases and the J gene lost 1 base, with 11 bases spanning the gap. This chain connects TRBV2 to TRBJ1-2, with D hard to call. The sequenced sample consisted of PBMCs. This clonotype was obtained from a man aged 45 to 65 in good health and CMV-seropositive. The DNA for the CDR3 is TGTGCCAGCAGTGAAAATTCCGGGATTAACTATGGCTACACCTTC. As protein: CASSENSGINYGYTF.